This TCR beta chain was captured by sequencing in a study of T cells after yellow fever vaccination. Study summary: Fractions low in cell number were prepared with SMART-Seq v4 Ultra Low Input.

The CDR3 covers 17 residues. Looked up from germline, CDR1 is KGHDR and CDR2 is SFDVKD. V was pared by 2 bases and J by 4 bases, with 17 bases between. As TCR cDNA was made by 5'RACE template switching, a universal primer site and UMIs were added. Each CDR3 protein is one row after TCRdb ran MiXCR on the 5' RACE reads. The table records 500,000 to 650,000 distinct CDR3 sequences, 17% of them present only once. This specimen was PBMCs, taken 4 to 5 days after the first yellow fever vaccination. This chain joins TRBV24-1 and TRBJ2-1, with a weak D call TRBD2 (7 bases). The receptor was isolated from a man between 18 and 35 years old who received the YFV17D yellow fever vaccine. The CDR3 region is CATSDSLPGGWYNEQFF. CDR3 nucleotide sequence: TGTGCCACCAGTGATTCGCTCCCGGGGGGCTGGTACAATGAGCAGTTCTTC.